This T cell receptor beta chain was identified in a study of long-term antiretroviral therapy in people with HIV. Sequencing used immunoSEQ v3.0 at survey level. Per sample, sequencing targeted about 40,000-55,000 T-cell genomes. Profiled with immunoSEQ multiplex PCR; TCRdb holds only in-frame clones, not every one. The sample includes approximately 21,000 clones, 90% of them seen just once. Broader study findings: Dominating the repertoire at all time points were the clones that expanded before ART. In samples taken after ART, diversity increased but remained below transplant donor control levels.

Every HIV-positive participant received treatment in the United States. CDR1 and CDR2 (germline): MNHEY, SVGAGI. This CDR3 comprises 13 residues. V was shortened by 4 bases and J by 8 bases, with 14 bases between the two germline ends. Details on this clone: Its antigen remains unidentified.

The material was unsorted PBMCs, obtained 4.4 years before starting antiretroviral therapy. The chain has TRBV6-5 and TRBJ1-2, with D perhaps matching TRBD1 (5 bases). This sequence originates from a woman aged 25 to 39 with HIV. The CDR3 sequence: CASSSDPTGGYTF. The CDR3 DNA sequence: TGTGCCAGCAGTTCTGACCCTACAGGCGGCTACACCTTC.